This T cell receptor beta chain comes out of a study of cytomegalovirus exposure and HLA in healthy donors. The repertoire was sequenced with immunoSEQ multiplex PCR; TCRdb's copy has only in-frame clones and lacks some. The table lists about 40,000 clones, 90% to 95% of them singletons. Study conclusions and caveats: The study labeled 170 or so TCR beta chains cytomegalovirus-associated.

Trimming left V 5 bases short and J 4 bases short, with 18 bases between. The CDR3 is 16 residues long. Germline values: CDR1 PRHDT, CDR2 FYEKMQ (reference sequence). A remark on this clone: Its antigen is still unknown.

The receptor was derived from a woman between 18 and 29 years old in good health and CMV-seronegative. This rearrangement joins TRBV13 to TRBJ2-1, with TRBD1 as a possible D gene (7 bases). Sequenced input: PBMCs. The CDR3 coding sequence is TGTGCCAGCAGCCTAGAGGGTGCAGGGGGGTACAATGAGCAGTTCTTC. Amino acid sequence: CASSLEGAGGYNEQFF.